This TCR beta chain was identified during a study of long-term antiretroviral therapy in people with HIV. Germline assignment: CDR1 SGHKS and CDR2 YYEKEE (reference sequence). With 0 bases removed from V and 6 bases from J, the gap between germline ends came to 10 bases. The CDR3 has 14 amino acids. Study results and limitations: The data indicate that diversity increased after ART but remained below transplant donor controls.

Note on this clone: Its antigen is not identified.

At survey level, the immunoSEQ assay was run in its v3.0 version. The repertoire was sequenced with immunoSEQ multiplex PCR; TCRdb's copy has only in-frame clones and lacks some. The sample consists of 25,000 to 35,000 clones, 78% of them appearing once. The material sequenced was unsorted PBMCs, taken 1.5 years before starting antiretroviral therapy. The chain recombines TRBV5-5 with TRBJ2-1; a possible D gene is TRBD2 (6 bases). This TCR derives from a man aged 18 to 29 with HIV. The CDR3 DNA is TGTGCCAGCAGCTTGGAGGAGGGACGCAATGAGCAGTTCTTC. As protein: CASSLEEGRNEQFF.